A single sample gave rise to the 2 T cell receptor beta chains below, sequenced in a study of blood T cell repertoires in COVID-19. This table comes from immunoSEQ multiplex PCR, and its TCRdb copy is limited to in-frame clones, with some not included. This table holds around 68,000 clones, 65% to 80% found once. Sequencing was done on a sample of peripheral blood. The receptors were sampled from a woman aged 45-65 years with acute or convalescent COVID-19.

This clone occurred a few times. The J gene is TRBJ2-1, the V gene TRBV7-2; D perhaps matches TRBD2 (5 bases). V was trimmed by 0 bases and J by 5 bases, leaving 5 bases between them. This CDR3 has 13 amino acids. The germline gives CDR1 SGHTA, CDR2 FQGNSA. DNA for the CDR3: TGTGCCAGCAGCTTAGCGCGGGACAATGAGCAGTTCTTC. Encoded protein: CASSLARDNEQFF.

This sequence joins TRBV30 and TRBJ2-1; 10 bases agree with TRBD2. This CDR3 comprises 16 residues. Germline CDR1 is GTSNPN and CDR2 is SVGIG (reference sequence). J was trimmed by 6 bases and V by 0 bases; bases with no gene match: 8. The CDR3 DNA is TGTGCCTGGAGTGTACTCTCTAGCGGGAGTCGCAATGAGCAGTTCTTC. Amino acid sequence: CAWSVLSSGSRNEQFF.